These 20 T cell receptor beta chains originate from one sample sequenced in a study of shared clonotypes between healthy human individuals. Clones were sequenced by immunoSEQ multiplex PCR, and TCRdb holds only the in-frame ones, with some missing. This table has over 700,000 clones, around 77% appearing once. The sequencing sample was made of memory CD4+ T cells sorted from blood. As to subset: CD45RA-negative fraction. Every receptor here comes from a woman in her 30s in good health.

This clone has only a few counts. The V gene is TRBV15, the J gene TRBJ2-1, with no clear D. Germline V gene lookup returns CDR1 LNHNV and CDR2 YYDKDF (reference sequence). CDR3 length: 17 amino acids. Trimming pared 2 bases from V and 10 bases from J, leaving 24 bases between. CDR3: CATSRPNAIAWSSEQFF. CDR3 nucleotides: TGTGCCACCAGCAGACCAAACGCTATCGCCTGGAGTTCAGAGCAGTTCTTC. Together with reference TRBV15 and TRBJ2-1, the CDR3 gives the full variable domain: DAMVIQNPRYQVTQFGKPVTLSCSQTLNHNVMYWYQQKSSQAPKLLFHYYDKDFNNEADTPDNFQSRRPNTSFCFLDIRSPGLGDTAMYLCATSRPNAIAWSSEQFFGPGTRLTVL.

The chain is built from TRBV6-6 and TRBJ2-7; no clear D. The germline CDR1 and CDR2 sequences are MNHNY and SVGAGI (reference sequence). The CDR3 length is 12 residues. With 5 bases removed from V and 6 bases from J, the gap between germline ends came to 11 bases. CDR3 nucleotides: TGTGCCAGCAGTATTGGCGGCGGCGAGCAGTACTTC. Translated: CASSIGGGEQYF.

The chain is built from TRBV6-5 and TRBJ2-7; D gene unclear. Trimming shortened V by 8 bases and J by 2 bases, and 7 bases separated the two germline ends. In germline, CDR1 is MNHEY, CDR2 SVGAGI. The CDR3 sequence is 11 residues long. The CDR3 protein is CASYTTYEQYF. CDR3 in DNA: TGTGCCAGCTATACCACCTACGAGCAGTACTTC.

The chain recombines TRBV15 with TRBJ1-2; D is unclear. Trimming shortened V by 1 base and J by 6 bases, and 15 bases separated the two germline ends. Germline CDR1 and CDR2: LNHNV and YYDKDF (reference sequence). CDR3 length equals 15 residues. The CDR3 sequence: CATSRVQLGLNGYTF. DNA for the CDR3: TGTGCCACCAGCAGAGTCCAGCTGGGGTTAAATGGCTACACCTTC.

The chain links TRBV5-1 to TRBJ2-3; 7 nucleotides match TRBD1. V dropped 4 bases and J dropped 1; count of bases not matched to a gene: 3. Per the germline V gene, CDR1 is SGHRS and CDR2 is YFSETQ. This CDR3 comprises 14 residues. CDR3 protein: CASSLDRGTDTQYF. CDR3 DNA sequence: TGCGCCAGCAGCCTCGACAGGGGCACAGATACGCAGTATTTT.

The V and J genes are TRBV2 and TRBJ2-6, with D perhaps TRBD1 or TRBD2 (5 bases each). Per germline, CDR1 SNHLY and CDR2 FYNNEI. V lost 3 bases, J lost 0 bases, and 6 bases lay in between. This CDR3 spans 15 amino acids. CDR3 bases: TGTGCCAGCAGTGATGGGGGCTCTGGGGCCAACGTCCTGACTTTC. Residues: CASSDGGSGANVLTF.

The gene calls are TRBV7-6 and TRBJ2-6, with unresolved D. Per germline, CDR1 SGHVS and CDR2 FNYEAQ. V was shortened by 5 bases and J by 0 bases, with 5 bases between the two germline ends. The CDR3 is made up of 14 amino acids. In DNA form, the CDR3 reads TGTGCCAGCAGCGCCAGCTCTGGGGCCAACGTCCTGACTTTC. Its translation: CASSASSGANVLTF.

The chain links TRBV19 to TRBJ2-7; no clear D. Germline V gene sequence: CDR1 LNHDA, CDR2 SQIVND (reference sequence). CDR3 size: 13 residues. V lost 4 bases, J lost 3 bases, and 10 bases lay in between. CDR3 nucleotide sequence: TGTGCCAGTAGTAGGGCTAGGAACTACGAGCAGTACTTC. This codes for CASSRARNYEQYF.

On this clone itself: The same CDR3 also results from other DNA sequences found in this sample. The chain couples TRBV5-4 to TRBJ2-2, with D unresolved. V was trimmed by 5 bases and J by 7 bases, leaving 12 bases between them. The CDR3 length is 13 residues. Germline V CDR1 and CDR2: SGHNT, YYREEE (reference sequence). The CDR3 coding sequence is TGTGCCAGCAGTCCTACTGGTGTCGGGGAGCTGTTTTTT. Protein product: CASSPTGVGELFF.

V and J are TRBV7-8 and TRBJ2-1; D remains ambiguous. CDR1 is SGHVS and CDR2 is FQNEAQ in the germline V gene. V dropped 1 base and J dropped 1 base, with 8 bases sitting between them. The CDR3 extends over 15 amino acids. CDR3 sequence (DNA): TGTGCCAGCAGCTTAGATTACACATCCTACAATGAGCAGTTCTTC. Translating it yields CASSLDYTSYNEQFF. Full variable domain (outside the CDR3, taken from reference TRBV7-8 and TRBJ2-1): GAGVSQSPRYKVAKRGQDVALRCDPISGHVSLFWYQQALGQGPEFLTYFQNEAQLDKSGLPSDRFFAERPEGSVSTLKIQRTQQEDSAVYLCASSLDYTSYNEQFFGPGTRLTVL.

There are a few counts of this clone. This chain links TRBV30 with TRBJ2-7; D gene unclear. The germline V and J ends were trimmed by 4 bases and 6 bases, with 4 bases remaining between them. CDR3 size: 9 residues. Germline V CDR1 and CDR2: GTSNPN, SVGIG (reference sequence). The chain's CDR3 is CAWIFEQYF. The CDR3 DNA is TGTGCCTGGATATTCGAGCAGTACTTC.

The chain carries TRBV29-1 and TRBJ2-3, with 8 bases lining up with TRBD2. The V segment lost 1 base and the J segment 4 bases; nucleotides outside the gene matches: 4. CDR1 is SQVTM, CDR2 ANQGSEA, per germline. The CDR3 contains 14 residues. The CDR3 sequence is CSVEGPREADTQYF. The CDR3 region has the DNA TGCAGCGTTGAAGGCCCGCGGGAGGCAGATACGCAGTATTTT.

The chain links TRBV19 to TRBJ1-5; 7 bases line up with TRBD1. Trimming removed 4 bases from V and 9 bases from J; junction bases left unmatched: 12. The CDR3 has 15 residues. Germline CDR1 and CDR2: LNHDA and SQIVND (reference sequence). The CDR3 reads CASSKGDSNYLPQHF. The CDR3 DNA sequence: TGTGCCAGTAGTAAGGGGGACAGCAACTACTTGCCCCAGCATTTT.

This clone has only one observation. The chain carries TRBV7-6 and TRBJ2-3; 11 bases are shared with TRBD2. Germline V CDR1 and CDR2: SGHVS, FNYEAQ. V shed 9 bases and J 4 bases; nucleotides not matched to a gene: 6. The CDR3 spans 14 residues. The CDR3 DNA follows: TGTGCCAGTCAGCTAGCGGGAGGATCAGATACGCAGTATTTT. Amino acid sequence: CASQLAGGSDTQYF. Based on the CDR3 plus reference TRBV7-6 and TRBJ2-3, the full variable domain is GAGVSQSPRYKVTKRGQDVALRCDPISGHVSLYWYRQALGQGPEFLTYFNYEAQQDKSGLPNDRFSAERPEGSISTLTIQRTEQRDSAMYRCASQLAGGSDTQYFGPGTRLTVL.

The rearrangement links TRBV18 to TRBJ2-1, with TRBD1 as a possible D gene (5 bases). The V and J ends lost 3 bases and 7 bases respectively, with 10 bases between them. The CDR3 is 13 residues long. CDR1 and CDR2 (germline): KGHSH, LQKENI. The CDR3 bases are TGTGCCAGCTCACCTTTTAAGGGGAATGAGCAGTTCTTC. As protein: CASSPFKGNEQFF.

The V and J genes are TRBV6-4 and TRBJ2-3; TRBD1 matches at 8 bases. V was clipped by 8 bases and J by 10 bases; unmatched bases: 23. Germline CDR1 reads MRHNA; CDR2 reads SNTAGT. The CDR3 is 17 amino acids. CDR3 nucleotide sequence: TGTGCCAGCCAACAGCACCCATTCTTCACAGGGGGTAAAGCGCAGTATTTT. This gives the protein CASQQHPFFTGGKAQYF.

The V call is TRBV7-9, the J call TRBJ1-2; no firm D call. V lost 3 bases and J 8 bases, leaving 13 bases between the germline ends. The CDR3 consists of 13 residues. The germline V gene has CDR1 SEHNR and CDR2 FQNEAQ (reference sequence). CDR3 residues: CASSFGGAGGYTF. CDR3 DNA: TGTGCCAGCAGCTTTGGAGGAGCTGGGGGCTACACCTTC. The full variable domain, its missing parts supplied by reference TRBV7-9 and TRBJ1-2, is DTGVSQNPRHKITKRGQNVTFRCDPISEHNRLYWYRQTLGQGPEFLTYFQNEAQLEKSRLLSDRFSAERPKGSFSTLEIQRTEQGDSAMYLCASSFGGAGGYTFGSGTRLTVV.

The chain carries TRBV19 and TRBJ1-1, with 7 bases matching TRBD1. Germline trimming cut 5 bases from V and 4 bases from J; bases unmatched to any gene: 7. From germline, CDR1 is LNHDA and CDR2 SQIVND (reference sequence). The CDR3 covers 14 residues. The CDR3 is CASSLRTGSTEAFF. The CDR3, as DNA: TGTGCCAGTAGTCTCCGGACAGGAAGCACTGAAGCTTTCTTT.

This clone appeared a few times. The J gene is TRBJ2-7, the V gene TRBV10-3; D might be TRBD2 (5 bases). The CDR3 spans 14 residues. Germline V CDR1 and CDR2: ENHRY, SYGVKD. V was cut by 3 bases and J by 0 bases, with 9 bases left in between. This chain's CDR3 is CAISERESSYEQYF. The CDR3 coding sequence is TGTGCCATCAGTGAACGGGAAAGCTCCTACGAGCAGTACTTC.

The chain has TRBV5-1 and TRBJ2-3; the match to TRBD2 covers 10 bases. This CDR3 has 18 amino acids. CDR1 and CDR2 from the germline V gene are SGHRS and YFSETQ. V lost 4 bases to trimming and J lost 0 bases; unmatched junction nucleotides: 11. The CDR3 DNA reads TGCGCCAGCAGCACTGGACCTAGCGGGAGAACTAGCACAGATACGCAGTATTTT. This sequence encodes CASSTGPSGRTSTDTQYF. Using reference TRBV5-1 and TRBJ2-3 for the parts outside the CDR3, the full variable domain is KAGVTQTPRYLIKTRGQQVTLSCSPISGHRSVSWYQQTPGQGLQFLFEYFSETQRNKGNFPGRFSGRQFSNSRSEMNVSTLELGDSALYLCASSTGPSGRTSTDTQYFGPGTRLTVL.